What follows describes a single T cell receptor beta chain. These data are taken from a study of blood T cell repertoires in COVID-19. Looking at the study overall: Acute and convalescent COVID-19 samples came from the United States, Italy and Spain.

The trim removed 0 bases at V and 3 bases at J, leaving 15 bases unmatched. Germline CDR1 ENHRY, CDR2 SYGVKD. The CDR3 is 19 residues long. In the study's own analysis: By means of reference gene primer amplification, nucleated cell counts were estimated. Sequenced by immunoSEQ multiplex PCR; TCRdb stores in-frame clones only, minus some. V, J and clone size reflect that table, while D and trimming were determined from the DNA. The sample shows about 180,000 clones, about 87% of them seen only once. The source of this sequence is a woman aged 25 to 45 with acute or convalescent COVID-19. The chain couples TRBV10-3 to TRBJ2-7; TRBD1 agrees at 9 bases. Material for sequencing was peripheral blood. In DNA, the CDR3 is TGTGCCATCAGTGAGTCAGGGACAGGGCTTGGACTAGTTATCTACGAGCAGTACTTC. Its protein is CAISESGTGLGLVIYEQYF.